This T cell receptor beta chain emerged from a study of T cell repertoires in aging, cancer and after chemotherapy. Study-wide results and caveats: Across the chemotherapy interval, each cancer cohort showed higher median generation probability, suggesting thymic rebound. Age-matched healthy donors had significantly more diverse, less clonal blood TCR repertoires than untreated cancer patients. The repertoire data cannot show anything about immunological memory following chemotherapy.

As to this clonotype: Its specificity is not known.

Germline CDR1 is SGHDT and CDR2 is YYEEEE. The CDR3 loop spans 17 amino acids. V lost 1 base, J lost 0 bases, and 16 bases lay in between. A mixed TRB-A/B primer pool amplified rearranged TRB by multiplex touch-down PCR. TCRdb re-analysed the multiplex PCR reads in MiXCR, keeping a single row per CDR3 protein. The data show more than 9,000 distinct CDR3 sequences, under 40% seen once. Amplification of TCR beta used genomic DNA extracted from peripheral blood. The material sequenced was blood. The V gene is TRBV5-6, the J gene TRBJ1-2; D gene uncertain. The receptor was derived from a human donor in good health. The CDR3 nucleotides are TGTGCCAGCAGCTTGTCGACCCTCAGGAGTACTAACTATGGCTACACCTTC. It is translated as CASSLSTLRSTNYGYTF.